The next 32 T cell receptor beta chains were all read from a single sample in a study of early T cells in non-severe SARS-CoV-2 infection. TCRdb independently ran MiXCR on the 5' RACE reads; one entry per CDR3 protein. Among over 50,000 distinct CDR3 sequences listed, 10% to 15% were seen once. The source material was whole blood. These receptors were taken from an adult who was a healthcare worker with PCR-confirmed SARS-CoV-2 infection or an uninfected control (not recorded which).

The CDR3 region is CASSQETKWNTGELFF. The CDR3 nucleotides read TGTGCCAGCAGCCAAGAGACGAAATGGAACACCGGGGAGCTGTTTTTT. V gene TRBV3-1 combines with J gene TRBJ2-2; unclear D gene. Trimming removed 0 bases at V and 1 base at J, with 9 bases between. Germline V gene sequence: CDR1 LGHDT, CDR2 YNNKEL (reference sequence). The CDR3 contains 16 residues. Together with reference TRBV3-1 and TRBJ2-2, the CDR3 gives the full variable domain: DTAVSQTPKYLVTQMGNDKSIKCEQNLGHDTMYWYKQDSKKFLKIMFSYNNKELIINETVPNRFSPKSPDKAHLNLHINSLELGDSAVYFCASSQETKWNTGELFFGEGSRLTVL.

Concerning this clonotype itself: One junction end disagrees with the germline gene, perhaps due to a read error. The rearrangement uses TRBV7-9 and TRBJ1-1, with D hard to call. The CDR3 contains 16 residues. Germline V CDR1 and CDR2: SEHNR, FQNEAQ (reference sequence). In DNA, the CDR3 is TGTGCCAGCAGCTCAGAGACATGGGCCCCGAACGCTGAAGTTTTCTTT. This translates into CASSSETWAPNAEVFF.

This chain links TRBV20-1 with TRBJ1-2, with TRBD1 as a possible D gene (5 bases). This CDR3 has 16 residues. Germline V lookup: CDR1 DFQATT, CDR2 SNEGSKA (reference sequence). Trimming stripped 0 bases from V and 2 bases from J, with 16 bases between. CDR3 in DNA: TGCAGTGCTAGAGATGGGACTATGGGGCCAAACTATGGCTACACCTTC. Its protein is CSARDGTMGPNYGYTF.

This clonotype occurred many times. The CDR3 sequence: CASSLGEGEQFF. In nucleotides, the CDR3 is TGTGCCAGCAGCTTAGGGGAAGGTGAGCAGTTCTTC. The J gene is TRBJ2-1, the V gene TRBV7-2, with D uncertain. The CDR3 loop spans 12 amino acids. Trimming pared 1 base from V and 9 bases from J, leaving 7 bases between. Germline loops: CDR1 SGHTA, CDR2 FQGNSA. The full variable domain, in which reference TRBV7-2 and TRBJ2-1 provide the parts outside the CDR3, is GAGVSQSPSNKVTEKGKDVELRCDPISGHTALYWYRQSLGQGLEFLIYFQGNSAPDKSGLPSDRFSAERTGGSVSTLTIQRTQQEDSAVYLCASSLGEGEQFFGPGTRLTVL.

This clonotype was observed many times. This chain uses TRBV20-1 with TRBJ2-5; D possibly corresponds to TRBD2 (5 bases). V shed 0 bases and J shed 5 bases, with 13 bases lying between them. This CDR3 has 14 amino acids. Germline-derived CDR1 and CDR2 are DFQATT and SNEGSKA (reference sequence). The CDR3 region has the DNA TGCAGTGCTAGAGAGCGCCTAGCTCCGGAGACCCAGTACTTC. This sequence encodes CSARERLAPETQYF.

This clonotype was seen repeatedly, ten times or more. The chain has TRBV5-1 and TRBJ2-7; 8 nucleotides line up with TRBD2. Germline V CDR1 and CDR2: SGHRS, YFSETQ. V lost 2 bases, J lost 3 bases, and 4 bases stayed unmatched. CDR3 size: 14 residues. CDR3 DNA: TGCGCCAGCAGCTTACCGCTAGCGGGCTACGAGCAGTACTTC. This encodes CASSLPLAGYEQYF.

The chain links TRBV10-2 to TRBJ1-1; possibly TRBD1 for D (5 bases). The CDR3 contains 12 residues. V was clipped by 3 bases and J by 5 bases, with 7 bases between them. Per the germline V gene, CDR1 is WSHSY and CDR2 is SAAADI. The chain's CDR3 is CASSDKGTEAFF. In DNA, the CDR3 is TGCGCCAGCAGTGACAAGGGGACTGAAGCTTTCTTT.

This clonotype has a count of ten or more. V and J are TRBV7-6 and TRBJ2-2; 10 bases align to TRBD2. CDR3 length: 17 amino acids. CDR1 and CDR2 from the germline V gene are SGHVS and FNYEAQ. Losses at the gene ends were 4 bases for V and 3 bases for J; bases not matched to a gene: 8. Written as DNA, the CDR3 is TGTGCCAGCAGCTCTATTCCTAGCGGGGGTGACACCGGGGAGCTGTTTTTT. Translating gives CASSSIPSGGDTGELFF.

As concerns this clonotype: This may come from a read error, since a much larger clone is one base off. The chain carries TRBV20-1 and TRBJ1-1; D is undetermined. The V end was cut by 0 bases, the J end by 0 bases, with 11 bases between. The CDR3 sequence is 15 residues long. The germline CDR1 and CDR2 sequences are DFQATT and SNEGSKA (reference sequence). This chain's CDR3 is CSARDPGHMNTEAFF. The CDR3 DNA reads as TGCAGTGCTAGAGATCCCGGCCATATGAACACTGAAGCTTTCTTT.

In its sample, this clonotype was seen many times. The chain links TRBV30 to TRBJ1-1; D is unclear. The CDR3 loop spans 13 amino acids. The V end was cut by 1 base, the J end by 3 bases, with 9 bases between. CDR1 and CDR2 (germline): GTSNPN, SVGIG (reference sequence). CDR3 region: CAWSDTGYTEAFF. The CDR3 bases are TGTGCCTGGAGTGATACGGGTTACACTGAAGCTTTCTTT.

This clonotype was observed at least ten times. The chain's CDR3 is CASSLNRENTEAFF. Here the CDR3 DNA reads TGTGCCAGCTCACTCAACAGGGAGAACACTGAAGCTTTCTTT. The V and J genes are TRBV18 and TRBJ1-1; a weak D match, TRBD1 (6 bases). V was trimmed by 4 bases and J by 1 base, leaving 10 bases between them. The CDR3 is 14 amino acids. CDR1 is KGHSH and CDR2 is LQKENI in the germline V gene.

The V call is TRBV7-3, the J call TRBJ2-2; 11 bases line up with TRBD1. In germline, CDR1 is SGHTA, CDR2 FQGTGA. The CDR3 sequence is 16 residues long. V shed 5 bases and J 5 bases; nucleotides not matched to a gene: 7. In DNA form, the CDR3 reads TGTGCCAGCAGCGCTGGACAGGGGGCGCGGACCGGGGAGCTGTTTTTT. Its translation is CASSAGQGARTGELFF.

This clonotype was seen repeatedly, ten times or more. V is TRBV5-4 and J is TRBJ2-6; D might be TRBD2 (5 bases). CDR3 length equals 16 residues. Germline V gives CDR1 SGHNT, CDR2 YYREEE (reference sequence). V lost 4 bases to trimming and J lost 2 bases, with 13 bases between them. The CDR3 loop reads CASSLSAGTGANVLTF. CDR3 nucleotides: TGTGCCAGCAGCCTTAGTGCGGGTACTGGGGCCAACGTCCTGACTTTC.

Note on this clonotype: It is likely a read error, because the conserved phenylalanine at the end of the CDR3 is missing. This rearrangement joins TRBV28 to TRBJ2-1; D gene ambiguous. V was shortened by 7 bases and J by 2 bases, with 6 bases between the two germline ends. The CDR3 sequence is 12 residues long. Germline V gene lookup returns CDR1 MDHEN and CDR2 SYDVKM. The CDR3 DNA is TGTGCCAGCATTAGCCCCTACAATGAGCAGTTCCTC. It codes for CASISPYNEQFL.

This clonotype was seen a few times. This rearrangement joins TRBV14 to TRBJ2-5, with D unclear. In germline, CDR1 is SGHDN, CDR2 FVKESK. The CDR3 loop spans 13 amino acids. V was trimmed by 4 bases and J by 5 bases, leaving 11 bases between them. For the CDR3, the DNA is TGTGCCAGCAGCCCTATCGAGGTCGAGACCCAGTACTTC. Residues: CASSPIEVETQYF.

This clonotype was seen at least ten times. The J gene is TRBJ2-7, the V gene TRBV11-2; tentative D call: TRBD2 (6 bases). With 5 bases removed from V and 0 bases from J, the gap between germline ends came to 8 bases. The CDR3 has 13 amino acids. Per the germline V gene, CDR1 is SGHAT and CDR2 is FQNNGV. DNA for the CDR3: TGTGCCAGCAGCCCGGGGGACTCCTACGAGCAGTACTTC. It is translated as CASSPGDSYEQYF.

This clonotype was observed at least ten times. The chain combines TRBV7-9 with TRBJ2-1; 10 nucleotides align to TRBD2. Germline CDR1 and CDR2: SEHNR and FQNEAQ (reference sequence). There are 17 residues in the CDR3. With V trimmed by 0 bases and J by 3 bases, 5 bases remained unmatched. CDR3 DNA: TGTGCCAGCAGCTTAGCCCTAGCGGGAGACCTCTACAATGAGCAGTTCTTC. This translates into CASSLALAGDLYNEQFF.

V and J are TRBV29-1 and TRBJ2-3; D uncertain. The CDR3 is 11 amino acids. Germline V CDR1 and CDR2: SQVTM, ANQGSEA. Trimming stripped 7 bases from V and 0 bases from J, with 5 bases between. The CDR3 sequence is CSARSTDTQYF. The CDR3 DNA sequence: TGCAGCGCCCGAAGCACAGATACGCAGTATTTT.

This clonotype occurred a few times. The chain has TRBV20-1 and TRBJ2-3; maybe TRBD2 (6 bases). With 4 bases removed from V and 1 base from J, the gap between germline ends came to 27 bases. The CDR3 spans 19 residues. Germline V gives CDR1 DFQATT, CDR2 SNEGSKA (reference sequence). CDR3 loop: CSATPPAGQRGYGTDTQYF. As DNA, the CDR3 is TGCAGTGCTACGCCTCCAGCGGGTCAACGGGGTTATGGCACAGATACGCAGTATTTT.

This clonotype was recorded many times. The J gene is TRBJ2-3, the V gene TRBV11-3; D possibly corresponds to TRBD2 (5 bases). The CDR3 runs 15 residues. Germline CDR1 reads SGHNT; CDR2 reads YENEEA. Deletions cut 5 bases from V and 3 bases from J, with 15 bases between. The CDR3 DNA follows: TGTGCCAGCAGCCGCCGGAGGCAGAGGACAGATACGCAGTATTTT. This translates into CASSRRRQRTDTQYF.

This clonotype was detected ten times or more. CDR3 bases: TGTGCCAGCAGTGATGCAAGGACAGGTTGGGCTTATAGCAATCAGCCCCAGCATTTT. Its protein is CASSDARTGWAYSNQPQHF. The chain couples TRBV6-1 to TRBJ1-5; 7 nucleotides match TRBD1. The germline V gene encodes CDR1 MNHNS and CDR2 SASEGT. Trimming removed 3 bases from V and 0 bases from J; junction bases left unmatched: 14. The CDR3 loop spans 19 amino acids.

CDR3 sequence: CASSPAGYTGELFF. Here the CDR3 DNA reads TGTGCCAGCAGTCCCGCAGGCTACACCGGGGAGCTGTTTTTT. This sequence joins TRBV6-6 and TRBJ2-2; D gene ambiguous. Trimming removed 5 bases from V and 3 bases from J, with 10 bases in between. Germline assignment: CDR1 MNHNY and CDR2 SVGAGI (reference sequence). The CDR3 contains 14 residues.

This clonotype showed up many times. The V call is TRBV3-1, the J call TRBJ1-5, with D possibly TRBD1 on 5 matching bases. CDR3 length: 14 residues. CDR1 and CDR2 from the germline V gene are LGHDT and YNNKEL (reference sequence). The V gene lost 3 bases and the J gene lost 4 bases, with 10 bases spanning the gap. CDR3 sequence reads: CASSHQGKNQPQHF. The CDR3 DNA follows: TGTGCCAGCAGCCATCAGGGTAAAAATCAGCCCCAGCATTTT.

The table lists this clonotype with many counts. The CDR3 region has the DNA TGTGCCAGCAGCCAAGACTCCACCGAGCAGTACTTC. Amino acid sequence: CASSQDSTEQYF. V is TRBV3-1 and J is TRBJ2-7; D gene ambiguous. CDR3 length equals 12 residues. V dropped 0 bases and J dropped 6 bases, with 6 bases sitting between them. Germline CDR1 LGHDT, CDR2 YNNKEL (reference sequence).

V usage is TRBV12-3 or TRBV12-4 and J usage is TRBJ1-6, with unresolved D. The V gene lost 6 bases and the J gene lost 7 bases, with 4 bases spanning the gap. CDR3 length equals 11 residues. As DNA, the CDR3 is TGTGCCAGCAGCGGAAATTCACCCCTCCACTTT. This codes for CASSGNSPLHF.

Concerning this clonotype: This may come from a read error, since a much larger clone is one base off. Here the CDR3 DNA reads TGTGCCAATAGTATCATGGACTCAGCCTACAATGAGCAGTTCTTC. It yields the protein CANSIMDSAYNEQFF. The V gene is TRBV19, the J gene TRBJ2-1; D might be TRBD2 (5 bases). Germline lookup yields CDR1 LNHDA and CDR2 SQIVND (reference sequence). CDR3 length: 15 residues.

The chain employs TRBV25-1 and TRBJ2-3, with D uncertain. V was clipped by 7 bases and J by 4 bases, with 9 bases between them. The germline V gene encodes CDR1 MGHDK and CDR2 SYGVNS. The CDR3 totals 12 residues. The CDR3 sequence: CASTLEPDTQYF. CDR3 sequence (DNA): TGTGCCAGCACCCTCGAACCAGATACGCAGTATTTT.

At least ten counts were recorded for this clonotype. The chain combines TRBV30 with TRBJ2-1; D is undetermined. The CDR3 is 11 amino acids. Germline-derived CDR1 and CDR2 are GTSNPN and SVGIG (reference sequence). V lost 2 bases and J lost 6, with 5 bases in between. As DNA, the CDR3 is TGTGCCTGGAGTCTGGGCAATGAGCAGTTCTTC. Protein: CAWSLGNEQFF.

This clonotype was picked up many times. V usage is TRBV10-3 and J usage is TRBJ2-3, with 12 bases fitting TRBD1. Germline V lookup: CDR1 ENHRY, CDR2 SYGVKD. CDR3 length: 15 residues. With 4 bases clipped from V and 6 bases from J, the junction kept 5 bases outside the gene matches. CDR3 loop: CAISGGTGGEDTQYF. The CDR3 region has the DNA TGTGCCATCAGTGGCGGGACAGGGGGCGAGGATACGCAGTATTTT.

This clonotype was seen only a few times. V is TRBV4-1 and J is TRBJ1-5, with unresolved D. Trimming cost V 0 bases and J 5 bases, with 5 bases left between them. The CDR3 covers 13 residues. CDR1 and CDR2 from the germline V gene are MGHRA and YSYEKL. The CDR3 sequence is CASSQDPDQPQHF. The DNA for the CDR3 is TGCGCCAGCAGCCAAGATCCGGATCAGCCCCAGCATTTT.

This chain uses TRBV12-3 or TRBV12-4 with TRBJ1-2; the match to TRBD1 covers 8 bases. The V and J ends lost 5 bases and 6 bases, in that order; junction bases with no gene match: 5. This CDR3 region has 13 residues. The CDR3 DNA is TGTGCCAGCAGTCCACGGACAGGGAATGGCTACACCTTC. This sequence encodes CASSPRTGNGYTF.

This clonotype was picked up a small number of times. The V call is TRBV21-1, the J call TRBJ1-4; the D call in the table, TRBD1, was not verified against the DNA. TRBV21-1 is an annotated pseudogene. CDR3 length equals 18 residues. CDR3 in amino acids: CASSKGRTGGEDNEKLFF. The CDR3, as DNA: TGTGCCAGCAGCAAAGGGAGGACAGGGGGCGAAGATAATGAAAAACTGTTTTTT.